What follows are 32 T cell receptor beta chains derived from one specimen sequenced in a study of blood T cell repertoires in COVID-19. Generated by immunoSEQ multiplex PCR, the TCRdb table keeps only in-frame clones and is missing some. The data show under 300,000 clones, approximately 86% seen once. Material: PBMCs or T cells enriched from blood (not recorded which). These receptors all stem from a woman aged 25-40 years with acute COVID-19.

The chain links TRBV6-5 to TRBJ1-4; a possible D gene is TRBD1 (6 bases). Germline CDR1 reads MNHEY; CDR2 reads SVGAGI. This CDR3 spans 14 amino acids. Deletions cut 6 bases from V and 7 bases from J, with 15 bases between. The CDR3 bases are TGTGCCAGCAGCGGACAGCCCCTTGGTGAAAAACTGTTTTTT. This translates into CASSGQPLGEKLFF.

The chain joins TRBV4-1 to TRBJ1-1; D not resolved. The V and J ends lost 4 bases and 6 bases respectively, with 18 bases between them. CDR1 and CDR2 (germline): MGHRA, YSYEKL. This CDR3 is built from 15 residues. The CDR3 DNA sequence: TGCGCCAGCAGCCCGGCGGGCAGGACGGATTCTGAAGCTTTCTTT. Translation: CASSPAGRTDSEAFF.

The rearrangement links TRBV3-1 (or the pseudogene TRBV3-2) to TRBJ1-1; a weak D match, TRBD1 (5 bases). This CDR3 has 15 residues. In germline, CDR1 is LGHDT, CDR2 YNNKEL (reference sequence). Trimming took 0 bases from V and 8 from J, leaving 16 bases between them. CDR3 bases: TGTGCCAGCAGCCAAGATTGGGCCGGGGGGATGGAAGCTTTCTTT. Translated, it gives CASSQDWAGGMEAFF.

This sequence joins TRBV18 and TRBJ2-1, with 12 bases fitting TRBD1. There are 15 residues in the CDR3. J gave up 5 bases and V 5 bases, and 4 bases lay outside the gene matches. Germline CDR1 and CDR2: KGHSH and LQKENI. The CDR3 reads CASSLGQGANNEQFF. The DNA of the CDR3 is TGTGCCAGCTCATTGGGACAGGGGGCAAACAATGAGCAGTTCTTC.

J is TRBJ2-1 and V is TRBV6-5, with a tentative D call TRBD1 (5 bases). Germline CDR1 and CDR2: MNHEY and SVGAGI. This CDR3 comprises 15 residues. V lost 7 bases, J lost 2 bases, and 15 bases lay in between. This CDR3 reads CASIKDSGAYNEQFF. Written as DNA, the CDR3 is TGTGCCAGCATCAAAGACAGTGGCGCCTACAATGAGCAGTTCTTC.

The chain links TRBV27 to TRBJ1-6; D may be TRBD1 (6 bases). V lost 5 bases and J lost 0, with 11 bases in between. The CDR3 covers 16 residues. The V gene's germline CDR1 is MNHEY and CDR2 SMNVEV (reference sequence). The chain's CDR3 is CASSEQGNSYNSPLHF. In DNA, the CDR3 is TGTGCCAGCAGTGAACAGGGTAACTCCTATAATTCACCCCTCCACTTT.

The chain carries TRBV6-2 or TRBV6-3 and TRBJ1-5, with D maybe TRBD1 (6 bases). Trimming took 4 bases from V and 3 from J, leaving 16 bases between them. This CDR3 is built from 16 residues. CDR1 is MNHEY and CDR2 is SVGEGT in the germline V gene. CDR3 residues: CASSSVGGGINQPQHF. Here the CDR3 DNA reads TGTGCCAGCAGTTCGGTGGGGGGGGGCATCAATCAGCCCCAGCATTTT.

The V gene is TRBV6-1, the J gene TRBJ1-2; 7 nucleotides align to TRBD1. Trimming took 4 bases from V and 1 from J; bases not matched to a gene: 12. The CDR3 runs 17 residues. The germline gives CDR1 MNHNS, CDR2 SASEGT. The CDR3 reads CASSANLQGWGNYGYTF. The CDR3, as DNA: TGTGCCAGCAGTGCTAATTTACAGGGGTGGGGTAACTATGGCTACACCTTC.

The CDR3 protein is CASSTQATQPQHF. CDR3 nucleotide sequence: TGTGCCAGCAGCACCCAGGCAACTCAGCCCCAGCATTTT. V gene TRBV7-8 combines with J gene TRBJ1-5; the D is unclear. Germline V gene sequence: CDR1 SGHVS, CDR2 FQNEAQ. V lost 5 bases, J lost 6 bases, and 11 bases lay in between. The CDR3 covers 13 residues. The full variable domain, its missing parts supplied by reference TRBV7-8 and TRBJ1-5, is GAGVSQSPRYKVAKRGQDVALRCDPISGHVSLFWYQQALGQGPEFLTYFQNEAQLDKSGLPSDRFFAERPEGSVSTLKIQRTQQEDSAVYLCASSTQATQPQHFGDGTRLSIL.

The V call is TRBV6-2 or TRBV6-3, the J call TRBJ2-7, with TRBD2 as a possible D gene (6 bases). Germline CDR1 reads MNHEY; CDR2 reads SVGEGT. There are 13 residues in the CDR3. The V gene lost 5 bases and the J gene lost 2 bases, with 10 bases spanning the gap. CDR3 in DNA: TGTGCCAGCAGTCCAGTAGCGGCCTACGAGCAGTACTTC. Translation gives CASSPVAAYEQYF.

The rearrangement joins TRBV19 to TRBJ2-2, with D tentatively TRBD2 (6 bases). Trimming stripped 7 bases from V and 4 bases from J, with 10 bases between. The germline CDR1 and CDR2 sequences are LNHDA and SQIVND (reference sequence). CDR3 size: 13 residues. This CDR3 reads CASKNGGTGELFF. The CDR3 DNA follows: TGTGCCAGTAAGAACGGGGGCACCGGGGAGCTGTTTTTT.

On this clone: Its ends do not fully match the called genes, so a read error is possible. V gene TRBV7-7 combines with J gene TRBJ1-1; D possibly corresponds to TRBD1 (5 bases). The length of the CDR3 is 18 residues. The V gene's germline CDR1 is SSHAT and CDR2 FNYEAQ (reference sequence). This CDR3 is CASSLRVRPGYQGAEAFF. The CDR3 coding sequence is TGTGCTAGCAGCTTAAGGGTTCGGCCGGGTTACCAAGGGGCTGAAGCTTTCTTT.

V gene TRBV5-1 combines with J gene TRBJ2-2, with D possibly matching TRBD1 (6 bases). The CDR3 length is 17 residues. Germline values: CDR1 SGHRS, CDR2 YFSETQ. Deletions cut 6 bases from V and 3 bases from J, with 21 bases between. The CDR3 DNA reads TGCGCCAGCACCACTGGTGGGGGCAGGGTTTACACCGGGGAGCTGTTTTTT. This encodes CASTTGGGRVYTGELFF.

This chain links TRBV2 with TRBJ2-6; 12 nucleotides agree with TRBD2. V lost 6 bases to trimming and J lost 0 bases; unmatched junction nucleotides: 6. Germline V gives CDR1 SNHLY, CDR2 FYNNEI. This CDR3 is 18 amino acids long. The CDR3 DNA reads TGTGCCAGCAGGGAACTAGCGGGAGGATTCTCTGGGGCCAACGTCCTGACTTTC. Translating it yields CASRELAGGFSGANVLTF.

The chain has TRBV27 and TRBJ2-3; D is perhaps TRBD1 (5 bases). Trimming cost V 2 bases and J 3 bases, with 18 bases left between them. Germline V lookup: CDR1 MNHEY, CDR2 SMNVEV (reference sequence). This CDR3 is built from 17 residues. CDR3 in DNA: TGTGCCAGCAGTTTAATATGGTCAGGGTATAAGACAGATACGCAGTATTTT. It translates to CASSLIWSGYKTDTQYF.

The chain joins TRBV9 to TRBJ2-3; 10 nucleotides match TRBD2. V lost 1 base to trimming and J lost 3 bases; unmatched junction nucleotides: 2. Germline assignment: CDR1 SGDLS and CDR2 YYNGEE. The CDR3 is 15 residues long. Written as DNA, the CDR3 is TGTGCCAGCAGCGTAACTAGCGGGATGACAGATACGCAGTATTTT. Protein: CASSVTSGMTDTQYF.

The rearrangement links TRBV30 to TRBJ2-7; 9 bases map to TRBD1. The V gene end was trimmed by 4 bases and the J gene end by 7 bases; junction bases not matched to a gene: 8. The CDR3 is 13 amino acids. CDR1 and CDR2 from the germline V gene are GTSNPN and SVGIG (reference sequence). The CDR3 region has the DNA TGTGCCTGGACAGGGACAGGGTCTAGGGAGCAGTACTTC. Protein: CAWTGTGSREQYF. The complete variable domain, with remaining parts taken from reference TRBV30 and TRBJ2-7, reads SQTIHQWPATLVQPVGSPLSLECTVEGTSNPNLYWYRQAAGRGLQLLFYSVGIGQISSEVPQNLSASRPQDRQFILSSKKLLLSDSGFYLCAWTGTGSREQYFGPGTRLTVT.

The V and J genes are TRBV6-5 and TRBJ1-4; 8 bases match TRBD1. With V trimmed by 6 bases and J by 4 bases, 4 bases remained unmatched. This CDR3 is built from 14 residues. The germline V gene encodes CDR1 MNHEY and CDR2 SVGAGI. CDR3 in DNA: TGTGCCAGCAGCTATACAGGGGGTAATGAAAAACTGTTTTTT. Amino acid sequence: CASSYTGGNEKLFF.

The chain employs TRBV2 and TRBJ1-2; 7 bases match TRBD1. The CDR3 runs to 16 residues. Looked up from germline, CDR1 is SNHLY and CDR2 is FYNNEI. V shed 0 bases, J shed 2 bases, and the junction held 6 bases outside the gene matches. CDR3 sequence reads: CASSEAGGQTNYGYTF. CDR3 nucleotide sequence: TGTGCCAGCAGTGAAGCGGGGGGACAGACAAACTATGGCTACACCTTC.

The chain combines TRBV7-9 with TRBJ1-1; weak D call: TRBD1 (5 bases). Germline CDR1 and CDR2: SEHNR and FQNEAQ (reference sequence). V lost 1 base, J lost 9 bases, and 12 bases lay in between. This CDR3 contains 13 residues. The CDR3 loop reads CASSLDLQGKAFF. The CDR3 nucleotides are TGTGCCAGCAGCTTAGATTTGCAGGGTAAAGCTTTCTTT.

The chain joins TRBV4-3 to TRBJ2-2; D ambiguous. With 1 base removed from V and 0 bases from J, the gap between germline ends came to 9 bases. The CDR3 runs 16 residues. Germline CDR1 reads LGHNA; CDR2 reads YSLEER. CDR3 amino acids: CASSQVPGANTGELFF. The CDR3 bases are TGCGCCAGCAGCCAAGTCCCAGGCGCGAACACCGGGGAGCTGTTTTTT.

As to this clone: It differs at one base from a far larger clone, so likely a read error. The rearrangement joins TRBV12-3 or TRBV12-4 to TRBJ2-7, with 7 bases fitting TRBD1. V lost 6 bases, J lost 1 base, and 3 bases stayed unmatched. The CDR3 loop spans 13 amino acids. The CDR3 protein is CASSRDSSYEQYF. CDR3 sequence (DNA): TGTGCCAGCAGCCGGGACAGTTCCTACGAGCAGTACTTC.

As DNA, the CDR3 is TGTGCCAGCAGCCTCCGACAGGGAGGTGGATCACCCCTCCACTTT. This translates into CASSLRQGGGSPLHF. The rearrangement joins TRBV7-8 to TRBJ1-6; 7 bases align to TRBD1. The V segment lost 5 bases and the J segment 10 bases; nucleotides outside the gene matches: 11. CDR3 length: 15 amino acids. The V gene's germline CDR1 is SGHVS and CDR2 FQNEAQ.

The chain is built from TRBV13 and TRBJ1-2, with D hard to call. Per the germline V gene, CDR1 is PRHDT and CDR2 is FYEKMQ (reference sequence). The CDR3 has 13 amino acids. V lost 5 bases and J 0 bases, leaving 7 bases between the germline ends. The CDR3 loop is CASSLGANYGYTF. CDR3 coding DNA: TGTGCCAGCAGCCTCGGAGCTAACTATGGCTACACCTTC. Drawing the rest from reference TRBV13 and TRBJ1-2, the complete variable domain is AAGVIQSPRHLIKEKRETATLKCYPIPRHDTVYWYQQGPGQDPQFLISFYEKMQSDKGSIPDRFSAQQFSDYHSELNMSSLELGDSALYFCASSLGANYGYTFGSGTRLTVV.

The chain joins TRBV28 to TRBJ1-1; D might be TRBD1 (6 bases). The CDR3 runs to 15 residues. V was pared by 6 bases and J by 4 bases, with 18 bases between. CDR1 and CDR2 from the germline V gene are MDHEN and SYDVKM. CDR3 region: CASSARRGLVTEAFF. The CDR3 DNA reads as TGTGCCAGCAGCGCGAGGCGGGGGCTGGTCACTGAAGCTTTCTTT.

The rearrangement joins TRBV3-1 (or the pseudogene TRBV3-2) to TRBJ1-1, with D uncertain. The V and J ends lost 1 base and 1 base respectively, with 10 bases between them. CDR1 and CDR2 (germline): LGHDT, YNNKEL (reference sequence). The CDR3 length is 15 residues. CDR3 loop: CASSQAGRKNTEAFF. DNA for the CDR3: TGTGCCAGCAGCCAAGCAGGCAGGAAGAACACTGAAGCTTTCTTT.

This chain uses TRBV3-1 (or the pseudogene TRBV3-2) with TRBJ2-7, with TRBD1 matching over 8 bases. Trimming cost V 1 base and J 6 bases; bases outside gene matches: 5. The CDR3 covers 14 residues. Germline CDR1 is LGHDT and CDR2 is YNNKEL (reference sequence). Written as DNA, the CDR3 is TGTGCCAGCAGCCAAGGGGCAGGGGGCGCCGAGCAGTACTTC. Translating gives CASSQGAGGAEQYF.

The table lists this clone with many counts. CDR3 nucleotides: TGCGCCAGCAGCTTTATAGCGGGGTCGGCGGATACGCAGTATTTT. Encoded protein: CASSFIAGSADTQYF. V usage is TRBV5-1 and J usage is TRBJ2-3, with 8 positions matching TRBD2. The trim removed 2 bases at V and 6 bases at J, leaving 8 bases unmatched. This CDR3 is 15 amino acids long. From germline, CDR1 is SGHRS and CDR2 YFSETQ.

This clone was counted a single time. CDR3 amino acids: CASSQHLGVLSYEQYF. CDR3 nucleotides: TGTGCCAGCAGCCAACATCTAGGCGTACTCTCCTACGAGCAGTACTTC. This chain links TRBV27 with TRBJ2-7; D unresolved. This CDR3 contains 16 residues. Germline lookup yields CDR1 MNHEY and CDR2 SMNVEV (reference sequence). The germline V and J ends were trimmed by 6 bases and 0 bases, with 18 bases remaining between them.

There are a few counts of this clone. The rearrangement joins TRBV12-3 or TRBV12-4 to TRBJ2-7, with TRBD1 matching 9 bases. This CDR3 has 13 residues. Germline trimming cut 5 bases from V and 4 bases from J; bases unmatched to any gene: 3. The chain's CDR3 is CASSRDRVYEQYF. The CDR3 region has the DNA TGTGCCAGCAGTAGGGACAGGGTTTACGAGCAGTACTTC.

The chain employs TRBV5-1 and TRBJ2-1; TRBD2 matches at 8 bases. The CDR3 length is 15 residues. The junction had 5 bases not matched to a gene; V was cut back by 0 bases and J by 6 bases. CDR1 is SGHRS, CDR2 YFSETQ, per germline. CDR3 protein: CASSLDGSGVNEQFF. In nucleotides, the CDR3 is TGCGCCAGCAGCTTGGATGGTAGCGGGGTCAATGAGCAGTTCTTC.

This clone occurred once. This chain connects TRBV6-5 to TRBJ1-6; D may be TRBD1 (6 bases). Trimming left V 5 bases short and J 7 bases short, with 12 bases between. The CDR3 has 14 amino acids. CDR1 MNHEY and CDR2 SVGAGI come from the germline V gene. CDR3: CASSMATGNSPLHF. The CDR3 region has the DNA TGTGCCAGCAGTATGGCTACAGGGAATTCACCCCTCCACTTT.